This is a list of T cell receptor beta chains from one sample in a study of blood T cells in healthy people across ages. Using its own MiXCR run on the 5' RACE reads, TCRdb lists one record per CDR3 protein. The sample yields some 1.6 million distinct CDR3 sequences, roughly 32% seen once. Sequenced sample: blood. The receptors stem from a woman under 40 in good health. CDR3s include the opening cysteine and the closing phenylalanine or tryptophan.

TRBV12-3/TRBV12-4	CASSYPLLGAQYF
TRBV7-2	CASSLGGGPYEQYF
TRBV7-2	CASSLGIGLASYEQYF
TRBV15	CATSREFTYSNQPQHF
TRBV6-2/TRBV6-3	CASSYYGLGGTEAFF
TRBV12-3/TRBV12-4	CASSFTHGQALAKNIQYF
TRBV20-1	CSAWEGFESYEQYF
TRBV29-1	CSVRKGAIDTEAFF
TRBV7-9	CASSRLAGGSYNGQFF
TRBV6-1	CASSVTGTPTEQYF
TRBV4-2	CASSQERPSGTHSYEQYF
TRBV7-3	CASSFVAGSRETQYF
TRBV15	CAASRDPTRGYNEQFF
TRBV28	CASSSAGGEGANVLTF
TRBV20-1	CSAAPRGTYEQYF
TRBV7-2	CASSLGSGVLAKNIQYF
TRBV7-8	CASSLGVLMGETQYF
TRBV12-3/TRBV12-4	CASSLSGGGGGYTF
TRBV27	CASSSFSGKEAGELFF
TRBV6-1	CATMGQGAHYEQYF
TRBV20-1	CSAFEQDNEQFF
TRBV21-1	CASSVIPRDTKNIQYF
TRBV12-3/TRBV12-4	CASSLVLADQETQYF
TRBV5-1	CASTYGRGLDTQYF
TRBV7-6	CASSRTTDQPPHF
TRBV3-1	CASSRSGTEAEGNSGYTF
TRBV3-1	CASSQDGSDPGQGPYNEQFF
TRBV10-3	CAISVYPGGKRSNTGSTEAFF
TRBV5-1	CASSLIREYEQFF
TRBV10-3	CAISGSGSDTGELFF
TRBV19	CASSIVGVHNEQFF
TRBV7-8	CASSLGRDGEQYF
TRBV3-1	CASSQDGQYGTQFF
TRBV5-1	CASSSDGLAGRRETQYF
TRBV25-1	CASSVAGGFSYNEQFF
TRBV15	CATSSERDTYGYTF
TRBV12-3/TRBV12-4	CASSDRAPETQYF
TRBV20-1	CSARPSGRGDTGELFF
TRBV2	CASRRHTSGPTNEQFF
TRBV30	CAWSVLMGREVNEQFF
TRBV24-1	CATSGGRKKGLFWANTGELFF
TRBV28	CASSQGIKNIQYF
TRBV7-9	CASSLVEGPLLETQYF
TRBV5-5	CASSRGKANEKLFF
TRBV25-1	CASSEGQGVAEKLFF
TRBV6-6	CASRWGAYEQYF